This T cell receptor beta chain was sequenced during a study of long-term antiretroviral therapy in people with HIV. With 1 base removed from V and 0 bases from J, the gap between germline ends came to 13 bases. CDR1 is SGHTA and CDR2 is FQGNSA in the germline V gene. The CDR3 runs 18 residues. This clone appeared a single time. Its antigen remains unknown. The study, taken as a whole, reports: With ART, diversity went up but was still lower than in transplant donor controls. HIV repertoires covered narrower CDR3 length ranges than controls did.

Researchers ran immunoSEQ v3.0 at survey level. The repertoire was sequenced with immunoSEQ multiplex PCR; TCRdb's copy has only in-frame clones and lacks some. The sample has 20,000 to 25,000 clones; 70% to 90% are singletons. The sequence came from a man between 60 and 75 years old with HIV. Sequenced material: unsorted PBMCs, taken 1.3 years after starting antiretroviral therapy. The chain has TRBV7-2 and TRBJ2-6; D possibly matches TRBD1 or TRBD2 (5 bases each). The CDR3 region is CASSLVKGPNSGANVLTF. The CDR3, as DNA: TGTGCCAGCAGCTTAGTGAAGGGACCGAACTCTGGGGCCAACGTCCTGACTTTC.